Following are 9 T cell receptor beta chains from one sample sequenced in a study of T-cell memory formation after mild COVID-19. TCRdb itself ran the 5' RACE reads through MiXCR, one entry per CDR3 protein. The sample has hundreds of thousands of distinct CDR3 sequences, 20% to 25% seen once; the top ten hold 21%. Material for sequencing was PBMCs or a T cell subset sorted from them (not recorded which). The receptors originated from a man aged 18 to 30 who had mild COVID-19 (a few samples of this study predate the infection). Cell type and time point are not known.

This chain links TRBV7-2 with TRBJ1-2, with D unclear. This CDR3 is built from 14 residues. Germline CDR1 SGHTA, CDR2 FQGNSA. V lost 1 base, J lost 0 bases, and 6 bases lay in between. The CDR3 reads CASSLGLANYGYTF. The CDR3 nucleotides read TGTGCCAGCAGCTTAGGGCTGGCTAACTATGGCTACACCTTC.

V is TRBV7-2 and J is TRBJ1-1; D uncertain. V lost 3 bases and J lost 4, with 9 bases in between. The CDR3 contains 13 residues. CDR1 and CDR2 (germline): SGHTA, FQGNSA. CDR3 nucleotide sequence: TGTGCCAGCAGCTTGAAGGGCGGCACTGAAGCTTTCTTT. Amino acid sequence: CASSLKGGTEAFF.

V and J are TRBV19 and TRBJ2-1; 13 bases align to TRBD2. Germline-derived CDR1 and CDR2 are LNHDA and SQIVND (reference sequence). After removal of 0 bases from V and 7 bases from J, the junction contained 3 bases not matched to a gene. The CDR3 is 16 residues long. CDR3 bases: TGTGCCAGTAGTATAGAACTAGCGGGGGGGCCGAATGAGCAGTTCTTC. Translated: CASSIELAGGPNEQFF.

This clonotype was observed a few times. The chain has TRBV9 and TRBJ2-7; D may correspond to TRBD1 or TRBD2 (5 bases each). Germline-derived CDR1 and CDR2 are SGDLS and YYNGEE. CDR3 length equals 12 residues. Trimming shortened V by 3 bases and J by 7 bases, and 11 bases separated the two germline ends. CDR3 DNA: TGTGCCAGCAGCGCCAATGGGGGTGAGCAGTACTTC. Translating it yields CASSANGGEQYF.

A word on this clonotype: A much larger clone lies a single base off, so this may be a read error. CDR3 coding DNA: TGTGCCAGCAGGGGGACCGCCGCTATGACCCAGTACTTC. This encodes CASRGTAAMTQYF. This chain joins TRBV27 and TRBJ2-5; D may be TRBD1 or TRBD2 (5 bases each). With 6 bases removed from V and 7 bases from J, the gap between germline ends came to 15 bases. The CDR3 consists of 13 residues. The V gene's germline CDR1 is MNHEY and CDR2 SMNVEV (reference sequence).

This clonotype was seen only a few times. The chain recombines TRBV6-5 with TRBJ1-2, with D hard to call. The germline V and J ends were trimmed by 2 bases and 4 bases, with 8 bases remaining between them. The CDR3 runs 13 residues. Germline values: CDR1 MNHEY, CDR2 SVGAGI. This CDR3 reads CASSYRHAYGYTF. CDR3 DNA: TGTGCCAGCAGTTACAGACACGCCTATGGCTACACCTTC.

This clonotype was picked up a small number of times. The chain uses TRBV12-3 or TRBV12-4 and TRBJ2-2; TRBD1 is a possible D gene (6 bases). V lost 6 bases and J 7 bases, leaving 18 bases between the germline ends. There are 15 residues in the CDR3. The CDR3: CASRVRDKAYGELFF. As DNA, the CDR3 is TGTGCCAGCAGGGTCCGGGACAAGGCCTACGGGGAGCTGTTTTTT.

The V call is TRBV9, the J call TRBJ2-1; weak D call: TRBD1 (6 bases). The V and J ends lost 4 bases and 3 bases respectively, with 11 bases between them. The CDR3 is 14 amino acids. Germline loops: CDR1 SGDLS, CDR2 YYNGEE. CDR3 region: CASSPTTGYNEQFF. CDR3 in DNA: TGTGCCAGCAGCCCGACGACAGGCTACAATGAGCAGTTCTTC.

The CDR3 DNA follows: TGTGCCAGCAGCCTGGAGGGGGCTGGCTACACCTTC. Its translation: CASSLEGAGYTF. This chain uses TRBV5-4 with TRBJ1-2; 7 nucleotides match TRBD1. J was trimmed by 7 bases and V by 4 bases; bases with no gene match: 4. Germline-derived CDR1 and CDR2 are SGHNT and YYREEE (reference sequence). This CDR3 contains 12 residues.